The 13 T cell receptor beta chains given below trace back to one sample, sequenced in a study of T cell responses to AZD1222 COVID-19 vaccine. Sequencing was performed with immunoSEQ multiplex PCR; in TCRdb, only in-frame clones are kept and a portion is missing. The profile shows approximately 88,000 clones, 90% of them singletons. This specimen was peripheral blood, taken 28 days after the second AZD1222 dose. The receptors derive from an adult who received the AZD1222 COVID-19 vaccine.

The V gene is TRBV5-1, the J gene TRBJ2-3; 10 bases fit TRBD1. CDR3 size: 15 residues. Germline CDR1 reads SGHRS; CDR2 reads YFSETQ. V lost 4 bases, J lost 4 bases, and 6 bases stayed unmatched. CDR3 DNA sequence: TGCGCCAGCAGCCCCCGGGACAGGGGTTCAGATACGCAGTATTTT. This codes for CASSPRDRGSDTQYF. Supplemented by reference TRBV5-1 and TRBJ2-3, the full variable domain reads KAGVTQTPRYLIKTRGQQVTLSCSPISGHRSVSWYQQTPGQGLQFLFEYFSETQRNKGNFPGRFSGRQFSNSRSEMNVSTLELGDSALYLCASSPRDRGSDTQYFGPGTRLTVL.

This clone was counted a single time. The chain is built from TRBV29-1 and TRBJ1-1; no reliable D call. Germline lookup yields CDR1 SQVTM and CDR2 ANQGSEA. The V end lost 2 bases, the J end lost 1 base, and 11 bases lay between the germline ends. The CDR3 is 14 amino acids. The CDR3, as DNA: TGCAGCGTTGAATATTTGGAGGGGAACACTGAAGCTTTCTTT. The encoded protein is CSVEYLEGNTEAFF. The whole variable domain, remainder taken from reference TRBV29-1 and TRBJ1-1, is SAVISQKPSRDICQRGTSLTIQCQVDSQVTMMFWYRQQPGQSLTLIATANQGSEATYESGFVIDKFPISRPNLTFSTLTVSNMSPEDSSIYLCSVEYLEGNTEAFFGQGTRLTVV.

The CDR3 region is CATSQGLAGPTDTQYF. In DNA form, the CDR3 reads TGTGCCACCAGCCAGGGACTAGCGGGGCCCACAGATACGCAGTATTTT. The rearrangement joins TRBV24-1 to TRBJ2-3, with TRBD2 matching over 13 bases. Germline CDR1 KGHDR, CDR2 SFDVKD. After removal of 7 bases from V and 2 bases from J, the junction contained 5 bases not matched to a gene. The CDR3 sequence is 16 residues long.

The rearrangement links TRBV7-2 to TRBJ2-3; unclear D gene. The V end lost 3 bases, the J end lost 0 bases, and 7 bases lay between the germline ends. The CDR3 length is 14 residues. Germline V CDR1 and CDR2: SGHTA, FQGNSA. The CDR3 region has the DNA TGTGCCAGCAGCTTCGGCCCGAGCACAGATACGCAGTATTTT. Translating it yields CASSFGPSTDTQYF.

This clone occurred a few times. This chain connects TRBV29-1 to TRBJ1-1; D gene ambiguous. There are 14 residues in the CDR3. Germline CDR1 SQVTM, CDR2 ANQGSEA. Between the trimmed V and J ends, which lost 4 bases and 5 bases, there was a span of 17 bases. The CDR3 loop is CSVVHQEGRTEAFF. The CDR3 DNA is TGCAGCGTTGTCCACCAGGAAGGTCGTACTGAAGCTTTCTTT.

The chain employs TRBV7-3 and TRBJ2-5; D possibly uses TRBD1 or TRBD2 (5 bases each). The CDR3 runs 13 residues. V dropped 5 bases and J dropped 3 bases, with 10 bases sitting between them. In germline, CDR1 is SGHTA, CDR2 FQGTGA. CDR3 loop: CASSAGTEETQYF. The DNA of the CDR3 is TGTGCCAGCAGCGCCGGGACCGAAGAGACCCAGTACTTC.

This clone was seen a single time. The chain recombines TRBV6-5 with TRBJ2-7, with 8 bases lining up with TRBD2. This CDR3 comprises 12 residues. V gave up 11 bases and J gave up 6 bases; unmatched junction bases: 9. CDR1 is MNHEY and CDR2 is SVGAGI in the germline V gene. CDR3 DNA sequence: TGTGCCGCCGGGAGGGGGGTCCTCGAGCAGTACTTC. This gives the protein CAAGRGVLEQYF.

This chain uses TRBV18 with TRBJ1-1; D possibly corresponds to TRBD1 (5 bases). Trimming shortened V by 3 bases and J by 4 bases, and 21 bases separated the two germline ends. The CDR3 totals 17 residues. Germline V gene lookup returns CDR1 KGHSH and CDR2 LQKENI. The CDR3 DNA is TGTGCCAGCTCACCTGACCAAACCGGAGCGGGGGGCACTGAAGCTTTCTTT. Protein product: CASSPDQTGAGGTEAFF.

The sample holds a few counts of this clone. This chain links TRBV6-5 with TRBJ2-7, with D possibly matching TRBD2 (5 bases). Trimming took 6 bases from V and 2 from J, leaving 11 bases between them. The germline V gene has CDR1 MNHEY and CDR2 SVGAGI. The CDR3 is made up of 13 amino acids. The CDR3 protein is CASSDSGTYEQYF. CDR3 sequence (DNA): TGTGCCAGCAGCGACTCCGGGACCTACGAGCAGTACTTC.

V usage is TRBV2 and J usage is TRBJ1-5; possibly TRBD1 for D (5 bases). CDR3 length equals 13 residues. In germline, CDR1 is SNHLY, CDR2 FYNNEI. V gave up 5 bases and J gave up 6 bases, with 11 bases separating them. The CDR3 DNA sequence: TGTGCCAGCAGTAGGGGTGGCGGTCAGCCCCAGCATTTT. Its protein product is CASSRGGGQPQHF.

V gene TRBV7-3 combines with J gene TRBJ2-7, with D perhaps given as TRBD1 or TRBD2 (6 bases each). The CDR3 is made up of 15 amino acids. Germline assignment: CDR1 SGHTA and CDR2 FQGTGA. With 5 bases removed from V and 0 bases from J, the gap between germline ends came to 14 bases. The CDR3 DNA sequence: TGTGCCAGCAGCATAAACGGAGGGGGCTCCTACGAGCAGTACTTC. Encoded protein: CASSINGGGSYEQYF.

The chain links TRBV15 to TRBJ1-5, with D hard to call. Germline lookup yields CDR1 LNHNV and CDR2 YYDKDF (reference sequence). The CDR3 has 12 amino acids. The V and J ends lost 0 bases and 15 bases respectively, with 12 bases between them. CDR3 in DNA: TGTGCCACCAGCAGAGATGGGCGCGGAAGGCATTTT. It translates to CATSRDGRGRHF.

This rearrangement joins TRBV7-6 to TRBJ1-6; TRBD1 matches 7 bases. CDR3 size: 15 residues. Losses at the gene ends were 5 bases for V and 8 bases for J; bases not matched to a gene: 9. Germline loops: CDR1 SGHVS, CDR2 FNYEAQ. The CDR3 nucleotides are TGTGCCAGCAGCCTCGGGACAGACAACCATTCACCCCTCCACTTT. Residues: CASSLGTDNHSPLHF.